This T cell receptor (beta chain) comes out of a study of OX40 agonist ivuxolimab in advanced cancers. Study details: The study gave patients intravenous ivuxolimab at 0.01 to 10 mg/kg every 2 weeks. People who had prior anti-PD-1, anti-PD-L1 or anti-CTLA-4 therapy could take part, and 35% to 50% had some. Patients were roughly 83% male with ages about 23 to 80, mean approximately 58. The study's findings and limits: In general, CD8+ T cells held more expanded clones than CD4+ did, on average.

As regards this clone: Its antigen is undetermined.

This table comes from immunoSEQ multiplex PCR, and its TCRdb copy is limited to in-frame clones, with some not included. The table lists roughly 29,000 clones, approximately 86% of them singletons. The CDR3 runs to 16 residues. Trimming pared 1 base from V and 3 bases from J, leaving 16 bases between. CDR1 and CDR2 from the germline V gene are LNHDA and SQIVND (reference sequence). This sequence originates from an adult with an advanced solid tumor such as melanoma, head and neck, liver or kidney cancer. Sequencing used CD4+ or CD8+ T cells sorted from blood, obtained in a trial of the OX40 agonist ivuxolimab. V is TRBV19 and J is TRBJ2-7; possible D gene TRBD2, 7 bases. The DNA for the CDR3 is TGTGCCAGTAGTATAGGAGGGGGGGACACGATCTACGAGCAGTACTTC. It translates to CASSIGGGDTIYEQYF.